This TCR beta chain comes out of a study of chronic HIV infection and antiretroviral therapy. One entry per CDR3 protein results from TCRdb running MiXCR on the 5' RACE reads. This sample yields 40,000 to 50,000 distinct CDR3 sequences, of which 19% are seen a single time; about 2.7% belongs to the top ten. Germline V gene sequence: CDR1 MGHRA, CDR2 YSYEKL. Trimming left V 0 bases short and J 6 bases short, with 15 bases between. The CDR3 runs to 15 residues. This receptor was obtained from an adult who had HIV and had not received antiretroviral therapy, or was an uninfected healthy control (not recorded which). Sequenced input: peripheral blood. V is TRBV4-1 and J is TRBJ2-7, with D perhaps being TRBD1 or TRBD2 (5 bases each). The CDR3 here is CASSQELGAWSEQYF. The CDR3 DNA sequence: TGCGCCAGCAGCCAAGAACTCGGGGCTTGGAGCGAGCAGTACTTC.